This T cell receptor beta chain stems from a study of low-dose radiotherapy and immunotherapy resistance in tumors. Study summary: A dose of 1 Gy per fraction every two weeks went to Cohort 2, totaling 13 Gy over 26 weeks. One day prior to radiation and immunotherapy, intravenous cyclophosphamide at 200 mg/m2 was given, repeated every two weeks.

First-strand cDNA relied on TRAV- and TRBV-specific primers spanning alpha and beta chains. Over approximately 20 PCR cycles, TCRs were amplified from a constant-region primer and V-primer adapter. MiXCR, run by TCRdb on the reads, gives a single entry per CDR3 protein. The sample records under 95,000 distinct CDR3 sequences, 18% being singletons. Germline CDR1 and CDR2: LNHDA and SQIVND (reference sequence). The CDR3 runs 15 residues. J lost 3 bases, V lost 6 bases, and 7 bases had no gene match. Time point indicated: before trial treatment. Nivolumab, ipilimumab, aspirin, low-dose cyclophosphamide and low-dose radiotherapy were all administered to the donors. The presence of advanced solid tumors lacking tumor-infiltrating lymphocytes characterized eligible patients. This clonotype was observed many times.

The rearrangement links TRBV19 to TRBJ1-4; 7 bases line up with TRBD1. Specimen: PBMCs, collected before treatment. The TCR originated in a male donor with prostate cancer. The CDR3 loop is CASRPAGTANEKLFF. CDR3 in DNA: TGTGCCAGTAGACCCGCCGGGACAGCTAATGAAAAACTGTTTTTT.